Below are 16 T cell receptor beta chains sequenced from a single sample in a study of shared clonotypes between healthy human individuals. TCRdb's copy holds only in-frame clones and misses some; the assay was immunoSEQ multiplex PCR. The sample records some 2 million clones, about 95% being singletons. Sequenced: naive CD4+ T cells sorted from blood. Subset here: CD45RA+ positively selected. These receptors all come from a man between 18 and 35 years old in good health.

Details on this clone: The same CDR3 also results from other DNA sequences found in this sample. The chain uses TRBV7-2 and TRBJ2-1, with 7 bases lining up with TRBD2. The CDR3 loop spans 15 amino acids. Trimming took 1 base from V and 1 from J; bases not matched to a gene: 1. The germline V gene encodes CDR1 SGHTA and CDR2 FQGNSA. This chain's CDR3 is CASSLGGGSYNEQFF. The CDR3 DNA follows: TGTGCCAGCAGCTTAGGGGGGGGATCCTACAATGAGCAGTTCTTC.

This clone has only a few counts. V and J are TRBV30 and TRBJ1-2, with D maybe TRBD1 (5 bases). CDR1 and CDR2 (germline): GTSNPN, SVGIG (reference sequence). V gave up 1 base and J gave up 8 bases, with 17 bases separating them. This CDR3 region has 14 residues. The CDR3 loop is CAWSAPPGGGGYTF. As DNA, the CDR3 is TGTGCCTGGAGTGCCCCACCGGGGGGAGGAGGCTACACCTTC.

The chain joins TRBV28 to TRBJ2-2; weak D call: TRBD1 (7 bases). Between the trimmed V and J ends, which lost 6 bases and 3 bases, there was a span of 11 bases. Germline V gene lookup returns CDR1 MDHEN and CDR2 SYDVKM. The CDR3 runs 14 residues. CDR3 sequence reads: CASRGGTDTGELFF. The CDR3 coding sequence is TGTGCCAGCAGGGGCGGGACAGACACCGGGGAGCTGTTTTTT.

J is TRBJ2-4 and V is TRBV5-6, with a tentative D call TRBD2 (6 bases). V was pared by 0 bases and J by 3 bases, with 10 bases between. This CDR3 spans 15 amino acids. Germline V lookup: CDR1 SGHDT, CDR2 YYEEEE. The CDR3 here is CASSLVTRDKNIQYF. Written as DNA, the CDR3 is TGTGCCAGCAGCTTGGTGACGCGGGACAAAAACATTCAGTACTTC. Supplemented by reference TRBV5-6 and TRBJ2-4, the full variable domain reads DAGVTQSPTHLIKTRGQQVTLRCSPKSGHDTVSWYQQALGQGPQFIFQYYEEEERQRGNFPDRFSGHQFPNYSSELNVNALLLGDSALYLCASSLVTRDKNIQYFGAGTRLSVL.

The chain joins TRBV7-2 to TRBJ1-2; TRBD1 matches at 7 bases. CDR1 is SGHTA and CDR2 is FQGNSA in the germline V gene. V gave up 4 bases and J gave up 7 bases; unmatched junction bases: 6. This CDR3 spans 13 amino acids. CDR3 nucleotide sequence: TGTGCCAGCAGCTCGGACAGGATTAGTGGCTACACCTTC. Translating it yields CASSSDRISGYTF.

This chain joins TRBV28 and TRBJ2-7, with 7 bases matching TRBD2. The CDR3 totals 21 residues. Per germline, CDR1 MDHEN and CDR2 SYDVKM. The V and J ends lost 4 bases and 3 bases, in that order; junction bases with no gene match: 27. The CDR3, as DNA: TGTGCCAGCAGTTATTCCCCCAACAGATGGGGGGGAGTTCAAAACATCTACGAGCAGTACTTC. Translated: CASSYSPNRWGGVQNIYEQYF.

This chain uses TRBV10-1 with TRBJ1-1; possibly TRBD1 for D (5 bases). CDR1 and CDR2 from the germline V gene are WNHNN and SYGVQD (reference sequence). V gave up 5 bases and J gave up 9 bases, with 13 bases separating them. The CDR3 consists of 12 residues. The CDR3 is CASSFGPGKAFF. In DNA form, the CDR3 reads TGCGCCAGCAGTTTTGGGCCAGGGAAAGCTTTCTTT.

The CDR3: CASSQGRGANTEAFF. CDR3 DNA: TGTGCCAGCAGCCAAGGGAGGGGGGCGAACACTGAAGCTTTCTTT. The gene calls are TRBV5-4 and TRBJ1-1; perhaps TRBD1 as D (6 bases). The CDR3 totals 15 residues. Deletions cut 4 bases from V and 1 base from J, with 14 bases between. Germline V lookup: CDR1 SGHNT, CDR2 YYREEE (reference sequence).

This sequence joins TRBV10-3 and TRBJ2-5; 13 bases match TRBD2. V was clipped by 6 bases and J by 2 bases; unmatched bases: 6. CDR1 is ENHRY and CDR2 is SYGVKD in the germline V gene. This CDR3 spans 16 amino acids. CDR3 coding DNA: TGTGCCATCAGCCCGAGGGGACTAGCGGGGCAAGAGACCCAGTACTTC. The encoded protein is CAISPRGLAGQETQYF.

This clone was seen once. V gene TRBV7-6 combines with J gene TRBJ2-7; 8 bases are a match to TRBD2. The CDR3 extends over 14 amino acids. Per the germline V gene, CDR1 is SGHVS and CDR2 is FNYEAQ. V was pared by 4 bases and J by 0 bases, with 2 bases of the junction left unmatched. DNA of the CDR3: TGTGCCAGCAGCTCTAGCGGGTCCTCCTACGAGCAGTACTTC. Translation: CASSSSGSSYEQYF.

The chain carries TRBV28 and TRBJ2-3, with 10 positions matching TRBD1. The CDR3 has 15 residues. J gave up 4 bases and V 6 bases, and 7 bases lay outside the gene matches. The germline CDR1 and CDR2 sequences are MDHEN and SYDVKM. CDR3 protein: CASRTPGQGPDTQYF. CDR3 coding DNA: TGTGCCAGCAGAACACCGGGACAGGGGCCAGATACGCAGTATTTT.

The chain recombines TRBV5-1 with TRBJ2-5; possible D gene TRBD1, 6 bases. CDR3 length: 17 amino acids. The germline V gene encodes CDR1 SGHRS and CDR2 YFSETQ. With 2 bases removed from V and 5 bases from J, the gap between germline ends came to 22 bases. The CDR3 nucleotides are TGCGCCAGCAGCTTCTACTCCGGGACACAGGGAAGGGAGACCCAGTACTTC. It codes for CASSFYSGTQGRETQYF.

The genes are TRBV6-5 and TRBJ2-7, with 7 bases aligning to TRBD1. This CDR3 spans 15 amino acids. In germline, CDR1 is MNHEY, CDR2 SVGAGI. Trimming removed 5 bases from V and 1 base from J; junction bases left unmatched: 8. The CDR3 DNA follows: TGTGCCAGCAGTCGGGGAAACAGGGGTTCCTACGAGCAGTACTTC. As protein: CASSRGNRGSYEQYF.

V gene TRBV7-9 combines with J gene TRBJ1-3; a weak D match, TRBD1 (5 bases). CDR3 length: 14 residues. Germline assignment: CDR1 SEHNR and CDR2 FQNEAQ (reference sequence). Trimming removed 4 bases at V and 0 bases at J, with 7 bases between. The CDR3 here is CASSSDNSGNTIYF. The CDR3 DNA is TGTGCCAGCAGCTCGGACAACTCTGGAAACACCATATATTTT.

This rearrangement joins TRBV6-5 to TRBJ2-1, with 8 bases identical to TRBD1. V was pared by 4 bases and J by 2 bases, with 4 bases of the junction left unmatched. In germline, CDR1 is MNHEY, CDR2 SVGAGI. The CDR3 runs 15 residues. CDR3 residues: CASSSDRGTYNEQFF. DNA for the CDR3: TGTGCCAGCAGTTCCGACAGGGGAACCTACAATGAGCAGTTCTTC.

This chain links TRBV19 with TRBJ1-6; TRBD1 matches 8 bases. Germline V gives CDR1 LNHDA, CDR2 SQIVND (reference sequence). J was trimmed by 4 bases and V by 8 bases; bases with no gene match: 7. The CDR3 runs 15 residues. DNA for the CDR3: TGTGCCAGTGGACAGGGACGTGGGTATAATTCACCCCTCCACTTT. Encoded protein: CASGQGRGYNSPLHF.